This T cell receptor (beta chain) was captured by sequencing in a study of CD8 T cells in Susac syndrome. An amount of RNA that ranged from about 0.45 to 1 ug was reverse transcribed with random hexamers. TCRdb independently ran MiXCR on the immunoSEQ multiplex PCR reads; one entry per CDR3 protein. The table records 160,000 or so distinct CDR3 sequences, less than 97% of them present only once. Study findings and constraints: An acknowledgment was made by the study that its TCR sequencing and HLA analysis involved relatively few individuals.

Sequencing targeted TCR beta in blood CD8+ and CD4+ T cells. Those who served as multiple sclerosis controls were treatment-naive patients with stable or active relapsing-remitting disease. Notes on this clonotype: Antigen specificity is unknown.

Germline lookup yields CDR1 MNHEY and CDR2 SMNVEV (reference sequence). V shed 6 bases and J shed 6 bases, with 15 bases lying between them. CDR3 length: 13 residues. The TCR originated in a human donor with multiple sclerosis. The chain links TRBV27 to TRBJ2-7; no definite D call. Sequenced: CD8+ T cells from PBMCs. CDR3 in amino acids: CASRIGPRGEQYF. The CDR3 nucleotides read TGTGCCAGCAGGATCGGGCCTCGCGGCGAGCAGTACTTC.